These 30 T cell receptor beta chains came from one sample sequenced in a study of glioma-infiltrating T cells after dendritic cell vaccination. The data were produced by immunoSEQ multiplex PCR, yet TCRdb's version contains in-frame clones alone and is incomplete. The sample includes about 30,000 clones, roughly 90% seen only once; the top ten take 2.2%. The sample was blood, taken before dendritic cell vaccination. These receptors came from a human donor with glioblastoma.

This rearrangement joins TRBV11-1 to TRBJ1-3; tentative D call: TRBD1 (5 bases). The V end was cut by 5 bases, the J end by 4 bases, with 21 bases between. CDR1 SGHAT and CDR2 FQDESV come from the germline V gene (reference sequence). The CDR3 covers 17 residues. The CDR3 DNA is TGTGCCAGCAGCACTCGGCGGGGCCAGCCTCCGGGAAACACCATATATTTT. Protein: CASSTRRGQPPGNTIYF. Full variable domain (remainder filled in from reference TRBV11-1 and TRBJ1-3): EAEVAQSPRYKITEKSQAVAFWCDPISGHATLYWYRQILGQGPELLVQFQDESVVDDSQLPKDRFSAERLKGVDSTLKIQPAELGDSAMYLCASSTRRGQPPGNTIYFGEGSWLTVV.

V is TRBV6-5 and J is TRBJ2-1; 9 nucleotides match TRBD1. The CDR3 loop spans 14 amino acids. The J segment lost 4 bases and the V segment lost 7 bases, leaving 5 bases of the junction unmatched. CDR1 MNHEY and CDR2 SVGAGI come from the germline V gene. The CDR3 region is CASTRQGVYNEQFF. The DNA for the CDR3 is TGTGCCAGCACCCGACAGGGGGTTTACAATGAGCAGTTCTTC.

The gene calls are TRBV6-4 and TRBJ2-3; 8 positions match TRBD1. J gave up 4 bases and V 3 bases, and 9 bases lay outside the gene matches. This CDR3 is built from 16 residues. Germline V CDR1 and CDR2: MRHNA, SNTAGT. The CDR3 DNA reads TGTGCCAGCAGTGAATATACTGGGACAGGTTCAGATACGCAGTATTTT. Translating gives CASSEYTGTGSDTQYF.

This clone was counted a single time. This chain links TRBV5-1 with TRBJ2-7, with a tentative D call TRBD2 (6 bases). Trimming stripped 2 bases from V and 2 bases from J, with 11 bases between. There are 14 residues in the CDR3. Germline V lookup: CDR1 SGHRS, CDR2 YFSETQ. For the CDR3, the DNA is TGCGCCAGCAGCTTTGCGGGGCAGGCCTACGAGCAGTACTTC. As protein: CASSFAGQAYEQYF.

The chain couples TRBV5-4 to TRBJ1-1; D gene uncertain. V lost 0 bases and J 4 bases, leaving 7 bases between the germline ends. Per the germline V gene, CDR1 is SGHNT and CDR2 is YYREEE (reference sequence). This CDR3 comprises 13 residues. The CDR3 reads CASSLAGSTEAFF. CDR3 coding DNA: TGTGCCAGCAGCTTGGCCGGGTCCACTGAAGCTTTCTTT.

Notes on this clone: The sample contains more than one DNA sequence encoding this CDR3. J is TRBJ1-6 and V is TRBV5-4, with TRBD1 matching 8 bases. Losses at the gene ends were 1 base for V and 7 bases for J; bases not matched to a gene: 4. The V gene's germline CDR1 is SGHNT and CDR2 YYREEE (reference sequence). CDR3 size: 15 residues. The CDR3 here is CASSLQGARNSPLHF. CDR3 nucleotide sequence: TGTGCCAGCAGCTTGCAGGGGGCGCGCAATTCACCCCTCCACTTT.

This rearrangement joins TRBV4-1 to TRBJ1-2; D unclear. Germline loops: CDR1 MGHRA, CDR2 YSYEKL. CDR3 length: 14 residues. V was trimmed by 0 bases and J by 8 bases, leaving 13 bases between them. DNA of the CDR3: TGCGCCAGCAGCCAAGAACGGCGGTCGTCAGGCTACACCTTC. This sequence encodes CASSQERRSSGYTF.

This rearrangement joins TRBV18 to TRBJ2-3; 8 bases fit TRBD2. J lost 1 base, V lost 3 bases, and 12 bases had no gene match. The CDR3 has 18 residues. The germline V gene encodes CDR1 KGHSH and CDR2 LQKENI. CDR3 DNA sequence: TGTGCCAGCTCACCTTTGGGAACTATAGCGGGGCGCACAGATACGCAGTATTTT. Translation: CASSPLGTIAGRTDTQYF. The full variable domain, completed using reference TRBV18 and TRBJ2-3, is NAGVMQNPRHLVRRRGQEARLRCSPMKGHSHVYWYRQLPEEGLKFMVYLQKENIIDESGMPKERFSAEFPKEGPSILRIQQVVRGDSAAYFCASSPLGTIAGRTDTQYFGPGTRLTVL.

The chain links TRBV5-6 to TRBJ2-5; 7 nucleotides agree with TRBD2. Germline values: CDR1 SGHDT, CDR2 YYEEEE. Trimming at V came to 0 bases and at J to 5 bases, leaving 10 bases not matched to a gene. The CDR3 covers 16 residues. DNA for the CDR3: TGTGCCAGCAGCTTGGGAGCGGGGCCGCGTAGCGAGACCCAGTACTTC. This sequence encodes CASSLGAGPRSETQYF.

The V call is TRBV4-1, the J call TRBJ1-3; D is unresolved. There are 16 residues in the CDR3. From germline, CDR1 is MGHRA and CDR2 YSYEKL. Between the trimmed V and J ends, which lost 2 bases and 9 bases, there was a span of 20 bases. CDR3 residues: CASSQYGGTSGVTIYF. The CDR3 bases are TGCGCCAGCAGCCAATACGGAGGCACCTCTGGGGTCACCATATATTTT.

The CDR3 coding sequence is TGTGCCAGTAGTACTACGGGACAGGGGGCGCGCAACACTGAAGCTTTCTTT. This translates into CASSTTGQGARNTEAFF. The chain combines TRBV19 with TRBJ1-1; 12 bases are shared with TRBD1. The CDR3 loop spans 17 amino acids. Germline V gene lookup returns CDR1 LNHDA and CDR2 SQIVND (reference sequence). With 4 bases clipped from V and 2 bases from J, the junction kept 8 bases outside the gene matches. Full variable domain (remainder filled in from reference TRBV19 and TRBJ1-1): DGGITQSPKYLFRKEGQNVTLSCEQNLNHDAMYWYRQDPGQGLRLIYYSQIVNDFQKGDIAEGYSVSREKKESFPLTVTSAQKNPTAFYLCASSTTGQGARNTEAFFGQGTRLTVV.

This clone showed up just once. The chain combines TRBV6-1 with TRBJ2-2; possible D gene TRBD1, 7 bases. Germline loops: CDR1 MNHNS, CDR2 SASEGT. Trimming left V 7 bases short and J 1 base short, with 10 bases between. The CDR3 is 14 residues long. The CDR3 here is CASNQGGNTGELFF. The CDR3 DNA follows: TGTGCCAGCAACCAGGGGGGGAACACCGGGGAGCTGTTTTTT.

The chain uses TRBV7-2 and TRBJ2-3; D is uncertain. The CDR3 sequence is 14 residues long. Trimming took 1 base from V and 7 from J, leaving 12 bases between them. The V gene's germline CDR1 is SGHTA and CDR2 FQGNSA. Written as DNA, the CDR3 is TGTGCCAGCAGCTTAGGCTACCCCGGGTATACGCAGTATTTT. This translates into CASSLGYPGYTQYF.

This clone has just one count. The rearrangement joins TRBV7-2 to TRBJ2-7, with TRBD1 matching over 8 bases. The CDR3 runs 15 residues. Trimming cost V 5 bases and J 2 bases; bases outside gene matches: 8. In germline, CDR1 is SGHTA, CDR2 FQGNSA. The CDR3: CASSIDRGRTYEQYF. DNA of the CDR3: TGTGCCAGCAGCATAGACAGGGGTCGTACCTACGAGCAGTACTTC.

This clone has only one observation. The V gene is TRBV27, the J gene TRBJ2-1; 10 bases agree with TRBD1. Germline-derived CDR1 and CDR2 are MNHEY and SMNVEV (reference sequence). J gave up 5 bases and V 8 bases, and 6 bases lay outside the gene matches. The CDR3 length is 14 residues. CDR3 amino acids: CASSRDRGDNEQFF. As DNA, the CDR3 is TGTGCCAGCTCCCGGGACAGGGGTGACAATGAGCAGTTCTTC.

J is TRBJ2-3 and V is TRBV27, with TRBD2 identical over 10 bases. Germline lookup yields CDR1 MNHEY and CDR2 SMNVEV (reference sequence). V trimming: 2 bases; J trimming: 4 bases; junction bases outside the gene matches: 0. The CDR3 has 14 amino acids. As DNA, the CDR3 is TGTGCCAGCAGTTTAACTAGCGGGGCAGATACGCAGTATTTT. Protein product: CASSLTSGADTQYF.

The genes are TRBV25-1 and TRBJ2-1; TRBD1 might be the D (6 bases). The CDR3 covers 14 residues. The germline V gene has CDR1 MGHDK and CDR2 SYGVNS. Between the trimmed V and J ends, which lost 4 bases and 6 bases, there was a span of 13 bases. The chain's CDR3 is CASSANRARNEQFF. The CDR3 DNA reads TGTGCCAGCAGTGCAAACAGGGCCCGCAATGAGCAGTTCTTC.

The CDR3 loop reads CASRKRGGVHQPQHF. Here the CDR3 DNA reads TGTGCCAGCCGAAAACGCGGCGGGGTCCACCAGCCCCAGCATTTT. The chain recombines TRBV27 with TRBJ1-5; D is undetermined. With 8 bases removed from V and 7 bases from J, the gap between germline ends came to 21 bases. The CDR3 runs to 15 residues. Germline CDR1 MNHEY, CDR2 SMNVEV (reference sequence).

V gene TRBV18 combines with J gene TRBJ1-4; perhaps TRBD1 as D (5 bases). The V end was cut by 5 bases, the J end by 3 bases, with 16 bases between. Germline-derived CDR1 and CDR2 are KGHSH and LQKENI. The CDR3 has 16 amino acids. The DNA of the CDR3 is TGTGCCAGCTCATCGACAGCCGGAAGTGCTAATGAAAAACTGTTTTTT. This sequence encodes CASSSTAGSANEKLFF.

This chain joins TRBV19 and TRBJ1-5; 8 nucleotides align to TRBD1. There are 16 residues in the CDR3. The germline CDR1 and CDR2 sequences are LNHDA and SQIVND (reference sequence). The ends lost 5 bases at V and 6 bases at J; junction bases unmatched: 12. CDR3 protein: CASSALQGVLSQPQHF. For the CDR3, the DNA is TGTGCCAGTAGTGCCCTACAGGGGGTTCTTAGTCAGCCCCAGCATTTT.

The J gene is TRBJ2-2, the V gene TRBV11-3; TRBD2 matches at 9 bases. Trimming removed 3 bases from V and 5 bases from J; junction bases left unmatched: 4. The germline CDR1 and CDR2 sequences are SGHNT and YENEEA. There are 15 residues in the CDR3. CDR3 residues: CASSLVAGVTGELFF. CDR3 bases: TGTGCCAGCAGCTTGGTAGCGGGGGTAACCGGGGAGCTGTTTTTT.

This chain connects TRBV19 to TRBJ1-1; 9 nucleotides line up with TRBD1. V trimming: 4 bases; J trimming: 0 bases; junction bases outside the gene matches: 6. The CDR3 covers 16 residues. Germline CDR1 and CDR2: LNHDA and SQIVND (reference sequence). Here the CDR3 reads CASSSRTGAMNTEAFF. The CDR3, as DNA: TGTGCCAGTAGTAGCCGGACAGGGGCGATGAACACTGAAGCTTTCTTT.

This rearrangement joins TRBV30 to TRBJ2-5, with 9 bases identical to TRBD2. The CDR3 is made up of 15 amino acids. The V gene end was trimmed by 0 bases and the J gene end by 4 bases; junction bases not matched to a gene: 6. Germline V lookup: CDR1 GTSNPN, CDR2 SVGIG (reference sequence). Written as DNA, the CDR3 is TGTGCCTGGAGTGTAGCCCTAGCGGGGACAGAGACCCAGTACTTC. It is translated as CAWSVALAGTETQYF.

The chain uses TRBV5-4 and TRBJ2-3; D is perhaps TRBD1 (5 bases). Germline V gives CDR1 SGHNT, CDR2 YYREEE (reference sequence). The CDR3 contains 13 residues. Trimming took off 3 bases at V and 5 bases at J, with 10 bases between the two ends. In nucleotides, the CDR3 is TGTGCCAGCAGCTCTAGGGGTGGAGATACGCAGTATTTT. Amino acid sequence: CASSSRGGDTQYF.

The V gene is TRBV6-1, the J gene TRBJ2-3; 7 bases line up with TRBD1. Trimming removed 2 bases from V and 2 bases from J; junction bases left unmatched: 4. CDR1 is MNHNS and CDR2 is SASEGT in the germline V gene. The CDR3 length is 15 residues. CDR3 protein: CASSEKGGYTDTQYF. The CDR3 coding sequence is TGTGCCAGCAGTGAAAAAGGGGGCTACACAGATACGCAGTATTTT.

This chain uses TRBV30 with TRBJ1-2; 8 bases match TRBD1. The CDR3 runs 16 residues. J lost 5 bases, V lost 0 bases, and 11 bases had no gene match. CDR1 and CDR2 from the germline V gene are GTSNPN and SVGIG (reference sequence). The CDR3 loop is CAWSVRSWDRRYGYTF. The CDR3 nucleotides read TGTGCCTGGAGTGTACGATCATGGGACAGGAGATATGGCTACACCTTC.

The CDR3 sequence: CASSLDRGRYYGYTF. The DNA of the CDR3 is TGTGCCAGCAGCTTAGACAGGGGGCGATACTATGGCTACACCTTC. This chain uses TRBV6-1 with TRBJ1-2; 10 bases map to TRBD1. The CDR3 runs to 15 residues. Germline CDR1 is MNHNS and CDR2 is SASEGT. V shed 6 bases and J 3 bases; nucleotides not matched to a gene: 7.

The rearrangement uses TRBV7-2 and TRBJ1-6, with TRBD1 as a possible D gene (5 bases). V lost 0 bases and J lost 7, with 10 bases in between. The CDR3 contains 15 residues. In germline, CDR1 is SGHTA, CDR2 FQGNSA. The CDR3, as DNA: TGTGCCAGCAGCTTAGCGATCAGGGCGAATTCACCCCTCCACTTT. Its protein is CASSLAIRANSPLHF.

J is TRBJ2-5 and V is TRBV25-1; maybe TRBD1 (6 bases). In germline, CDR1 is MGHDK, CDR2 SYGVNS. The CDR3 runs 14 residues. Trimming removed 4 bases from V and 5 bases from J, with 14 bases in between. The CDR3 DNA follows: TGTGCCAGCAGTGCCCCGACAGGTCCGGAGACCCAGTACTTC. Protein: CASSAPTGPETQYF.

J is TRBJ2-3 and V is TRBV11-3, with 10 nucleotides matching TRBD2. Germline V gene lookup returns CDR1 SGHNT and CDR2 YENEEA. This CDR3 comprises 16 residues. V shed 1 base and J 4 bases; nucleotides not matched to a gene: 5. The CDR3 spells CASSLGLAGASDTQYF. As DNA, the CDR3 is TGTGCCAGCAGCTTAGGCCTAGCGGGGGCCTCAGATACGCAGTATTTT.